This is a list of T cell receptor beta chains from one sample in a study of shared clonotypes between healthy human individuals. The data were produced by immunoSEQ multiplex PCR, yet TCRdb's version contains in-frame clones alone and is incomplete. This sample yields about 2.2 million clones, of which roughly 95% are seen a single time; less than 2% belongs to the top ten. Sequencing input: naive CD8+ T cells from PBMCs. The source of these receptors is a man between 18 and 35 years old in good health. Some clones in this sample may be carry-over from other donors' samples. CDR3s include the opening cysteine and the closing phenylalanine or tryptophan. The D gene is left open where the match is weak. Where a row states a size, it is once, few, many or the class of an expanded clone; other rows omit it.

clone_size	v_call	d_call	j_call	cdr3_nt	cdr3_aa
NA	TRBV5-1	NA	TRBJ2-3	TGCGCCAGCAGCTTGGCCCAGAGTCTCCGCACAGATACGCAGTATTTT	CASSLAQSLRTDTQYF
NA	TRBV4-1	NA	TRBJ2-3	TGCGCCAGCAGCCAAATAAGGGATACGCAGTATTTT	CASSQIRDTQYF
NA	TRBV5-4	TRBD2	TRBJ2-2	TGTGCCAGCAGCTCCGGCGGGACTAGCGGGAGGCTTGACACCGGGGAGCTGTTTTTT	CASSSGGTSGRLDTGELFF
NA	TRBV7-2	TRBD1	TRBJ2-1	TGTGCCAGCAGCTGGACAGGGGGCGAACGCAATGAGCAGTTCTTC	CASSWTGGERNEQFF
NA	TRBV28	TRBD2	TRBJ2-5	TGTGCCAGCAGCCCCCTAGCGGGAGGGCGAGAGACCCAGTACTTC	CASSPLAGGRETQYF
NA	TRBV28	NA	TRBJ2-2	TGTGCCAGCAGTGGGGGGCGGGGCACCGGGGAGCTGTTTTTT	CASSGGRGTGELFF
NA	TRBV7-3	NA	TRBJ2-2	TGTGCCAGCAGCTTAGGGTCCAGAAGGGTCCCCACCGGGGAGCTGTTTTTT	CASSLGSRRVPTGELFF
NA	TRBV4-1	NA	TRBJ1-5	TGCGCCAGCAGCCAACATAGTGCGGGGCCCAATCAGCCCCAGCATTTT	CASSQHSAGPNQPQHF
NA	TRBV7-9	NA	TRBJ2-7	TGTGCCAGGCCCCCGGACAGACACGAGCAGTACTTC	CARPPDRHEQYF
few	TRBV10-3	TRBD1	TRBJ1-1	TGTGCCACAGGACAGGGCGCTGAAGCTTTCTTT	CATGQGAEAFF
NA	TRBV4-1	TRBD2	TRBJ2-7	TGCGCCAGCAGCCAACTAACTAGCGGGGCTTACGAGCAGTACTTC	CASSQLTSGAYEQYF
NA	TRBV28	NA	TRBJ1-1	TGTGCCAGCAGTTCCGCGGGTTTCCATGAAGCTTTCTTT	CASSSAGFHEAFF
NA	TRBV19	TRBD2	TRBJ2-1	TGTGCCAGTAGTTTTATCCCGGGAGGGAATGAGCAGTTCTTC	CASSFIPGGNEQFF
NA	TRBV27	TRBD2	TRBJ2-7	TGTGCCAGCAGTTTTTTCGTGAGTGGGACTACCTACGAGCAGTACTTC	CASSFFVSGTTYEQYF
NA	TRBV15	TRBD2	TRBJ2-1	TGTGCCACCAGCAGACTAGCGGGATTCAGGGTTGAGCAGTTCTTC	CATSRLAGFRVEQFF
once	TRBV19	NA	TRBJ1-5	TGTGCCGCCGACGGATCCTATAGCAATCAGCCCCAGCATTTT	CAADGSYSNQPQHF
NA	TRBV13	NA	TRBJ1-2	TGTGCCAGCAGCGGACGGACCGAAACCCACTATGGCTACACCTTC	CASSGRTETHYGYTF
NA	TRBV2	NA	TRBJ2-7	TGTGCCAGCAGTGAAAACGAGCAGTACTTC	CASSENEQYF
NA	TRBV6-6	TRBD2	TRBJ2-7	TGTGCCAGCAGTTACGCCCCGCGGGAGGGGTACGAGCAGTACTTC	CASSYAPREGYEQYF
NA	TRBV5-6	NA	TRBJ2-7	TGTGCCAGCAGCGTTGGTGTGGGCGAGCAGTACTTC	CASSVGVGEQYF
NA	TRBV25-1	NA	TRBJ2-1	TGTGCCAGCAGGGAGGGGAACAATGAGCAGTTCTTC	CASREGNNEQFF
NA	TRBV7-9	NA	TRBJ2-3	TGTGCCAGCAGCTTAGCCGGGATAGCAGATACGCAGTATTTT	CASSLAGIADTQYF
NA	TRBV4-2	NA	TRBJ2-6	TGTGCCAGCAGCCAAGAGGCGGCATTCTCTGGGGCCAACGTCCTGACTTTC	CASSQEAAFSGANVLTF
NA	TRBV7-2	TRBD2	TRBJ2-7	TGTGCCAGCAGCCCGCCGGGACTAGCGGGAACTTCCTACGAGCAGTACTTC	CASSPPGLAGTSYEQYF
NA	TRBV7-9	NA	TRBJ2-7	TGTGCCAGCAGCGTACCGCAGGGGGGAACTGCGGGCTCCTACGAGCAGTACTTC	CASSVPQGGTAGSYEQYF
NA	TRBV19	TRBD1	TRBJ2-7	TGTGCCAGTAGTTTCGGGACAGGGTGGAGCGAGCAGTACTTC	CASSFGTGWSEQYF
NA	TRBV12-5	TRBD2	TRBJ2-1	TGTGCTAGTGGTTTGCCGGACGGGGGGATACCCTACAATGAGCAGTTCTTC	CASGLPDGGIPYNEQFF
NA	TRBV5-4	NA	TRBJ1-1	TGTGCTAGCAGCGGTGGTCTCGCGGATCGAGCCAATTTT	CASSGGLADRANF
NA	TRBV10-3	NA	TRBJ1-5	TGTGCCATCAGTGGGGGCATTGCTGGGGCGGATCAGCCCCAGCATTTT	CAISGGIAGADQPQHF
once	TRBV2	NA	TRBJ1-2	TGTGCCAGCAGTGAAATCGAGGGGGGCGGTGGCTCGAGCTATGGCTACACCTTC	CASSEIEGGGGSSYGYTF
NA	TRBV4-1	TRBD2	TRBJ2-7	TGCGCCAGCAGCCAAGGGATGGGACTATACGAGCAGTACTTC	CASSQGMGLYEQYF
NA	TRBV27	TRBD2	TRBJ2-7	TGTGCCAGCAGTCCGGGACTAGCAACCTACGAGCAGTACTTC	CASSPGLATYEQYF
NA	TRBV19	NA	TRBJ2-7	TGTGCCAGTAGTCCTCTCCCGGGGACCCGCGAGCAGTACTTC	CASSPLPGTREQYF
NA	TRBV5-6	NA	TRBJ2-1	TGTGCCAGCAGCCTGCCCCCATCGGAGCAGTTCTTC	CASSLPPSEQFF
NA	TRBV11-2	TRBD2	TRBJ2-1	TGTGCCAGCAGCTCACGACTAGCGGGAGGGGGCCCCTACAATGAGCAGTTCTTC	CASSSRLAGGGPYNEQFF
NA	TRBV28	NA	TRBJ1-1	TGTGCCAGCAGTTTTACTGACTATGAAGCTTTCTTT	CASSFTDYEAFF
NA	TRBV9	TRBD1	TRBJ1-1	TGTGCCAGCAGCGGCGGGGACAGGGGCCTGGAAGCTTTCTTT	CASSGGDRGLEAFF
NA	TRBV19	NA	TRBJ2-7	TGTGCCAGTGGTCCCCTAGGCGAGCAGTACTTC	CASGPLGEQYF
NA	TRBV19	NA	TRBJ2-2	TGTGCCAGTAGCATGACCGGGGCCGGGGAGCTGTTTTTT	CASSMTGAGELFF
NA	TRBV27	NA	TRBJ2-3	TGTGCCAGCAGTTTAGCAGGTGGAGATACGCAGTATTTT	CASSLAGGDTQYF
NA	TRBV27	NA	TRBJ2-2	TGTGCCAGCAGTTTAGTAACCGGGGAGCTGTTTTTT	CASSLVTGELFF
NA	TRBV5-4	TRBD2	TRBJ2-7	TGTGCCAGCAGCCCGGGTTTCGGGACAGGACGACTAGCGGGCTCCTACGAGCAGTACTTC	CASSPGFGTGRLAGSYEQYF
NA	TRBV4-3	TRBD2	TRBJ2-3	TGCGCCAGCAGCCAAGAAGTGGCGGGAGGTAGCACAGATACGCAGTATTTT	CASSQEVAGGSTDTQYF
NA	TRBV5-6	TRBD1	TRBJ1-2	TGTGCCAGCAGAAATGACAGGGTTGGCGGCTACACCTTC	CASRNDRVGGYTF
NA	TRBV7-9	NA	TRBJ1-5	TGTGCCAGCAGCCCTCTAGCTCAGCCCCAGCATTTT	CASSPLAQPQHF
NA	TRBV2	TRBD1	TRBJ2-1	TGTGCCAGCAAATATGGGACAGGGGTTGACAATGAGCAGTTCTTC	CASKYGTGVDNEQFF
NA	TRBV9	NA	TRBJ1-1	TGTGCCAGCAGCGTAGGGAGGAGGACTGAAGCTTTCTTT	CASSVGRRTEAFF
once	TRBV28	NA	TRBJ2-6	TGTGCCAGCAGTACGACTGGGCACAACGTCCTGACTTTC	CASSTTGHNVLTF
NA	TRBV9	TRBD2	TRBJ2-1	TGTGCCAGCAGCGGCCCTCTAGCGGGAACTTACTACAATGAGCAGTTCTTC	CASSGPLAGTYYNEQFF
NA	TRBV2	NA	TRBJ1-3	TGTGCCAGCAGTGAAGCCGTCAGGAGCCGAAACACCATATATTTT	CASSEAVRSRNTIYF
few	TRBV9	NA	TRBJ2-7	TGTGCCAGCAGCGTAGCGGGAGCCGACTACGAGCAGTACTTC	CASSVAGADYEQYF
NA	TRBV11-2	NA	TRBJ2-5	TGTGCCAGCAGCTTAGACCACATACAAGAGACCCAGTACTTC	CASSLDHIQETQYF
NA	TRBV6-1	NA	TRBJ1-2	TGTGCCAGCAGTGAAGCAGGGGGGCTAGGAGGCTACACCTTC	CASSEAGGLGGYTF
NA	TRBV4-1	NA	TRBJ2-7	TGCGCCAGCAGCCCCCAGGGCCACCGGGCCTACGAGCAGTACTTC	CASSPQGHRAYEQYF
NA	TRBV5-1	NA	TRBJ2-7	TGCGCCAGCACGGGAGGGACAGGAGCCTACGAGCAGTACTTC	CASTGGTGAYEQYF